Shown below are 31 T cell receptor beta chains from a single sample sequenced in a study of blood T cell repertoires in COVID-19. Assay used: immunoSEQ multiplex PCR; TCRdb lists only in-frame clones, some missing. The repertoire holds around 300,000 clones, with around 85% as singletons. The sample consisted of PBMCs or T cells enriched from blood (not recorded which). The origin of the receptors is a woman between 50 and 59 years old who had recovered from COVID-19.

This chain links TRBV29-1 with TRBJ1-2, with 8 nucleotides matching TRBD1. Germline CDR1 SQVTM, CDR2 ANQGSEA. CDR3 length: 14 amino acids. Trimming took 6 bases from V and 4 from J; bases not matched to a gene: 10. The CDR3 DNA reads as TGCAGCGTGGAGATGCGGACAGGGACCTATGGCTACACCTTC. Amino acid sequence: CSVEMRTGTYGYTF.

The chain couples TRBV28 to TRBJ1-2; D gene unclear. Germline V lookup: CDR1 MDHEN, CDR2 SYDVKM. V gave up 2 bases and J gave up 1 base, with 8 bases separating them. The CDR3 spans 14 residues. The CDR3 DNA reads TGTGCCAGCAGTTTACAACAGAGTAACTATGGCTACACCTTC. Amino acids: CASSLQQSNYGYTF.

V and J are TRBV12-5 and TRBJ1-1; D not resolved. The CDR3 has 12 residues. Germline values: CDR1 LGHNT, CDR2 FRNRAP. With 0 bases removed from V and 8 bases from J, the gap between germline ends came to 7 bases. Written as DNA, the CDR3 is TGTGCTAGTGGTTTGGTACTGACAGAAGCTTTCTTT. Its translation: CASGLVLTEAFF.

The genes are TRBV6-5 and TRBJ1-1, with D perhaps matching TRBD1 (6 bases). V gave up 2 bases and J gave up 1 base, with 8 bases separating them. Germline CDR1 MNHEY, CDR2 SVGAGI. The CDR3 is 14 amino acids. The CDR3 DNA sequence: TGTGCCAGCAGTTACCAGGGGCAGAACACTGAAGCTTTCTTT. Protein: CASSYQGQNTEAFF.

The chain couples TRBV24-1 to TRBJ1-5; unclear D gene. The V and J ends lost 5 bases and 4 bases respectively, with 8 bases between them. Per the germline V gene, CDR1 is KGHDR and CDR2 is SFDVKD. This CDR3 region has 13 residues. CDR3 sequence: CATSGQLNQPQHF. Written as DNA, the CDR3 is TGTGCCACCAGTGGCCAACTAAATCAGCCCCAGCATTTT.

The chain is built from TRBV28 and TRBJ1-6; maybe TRBD1 (6 bases). The CDR3 length is 14 residues. Germline loops: CDR1 MDHEN, CDR2 SYDVKM. Trimming took off 6 bases at V and 9 bases at J, with 15 bases between the two ends. CDR3 DNA: TGTGCCAGCAGACCCACAGGGTCTTTTTCACCCCTCCACTTT. Translated, it gives CASRPTGSFSPLHF.

The rearrangement joins TRBV5-1 to TRBJ2-7; D not certain. This CDR3 comprises 13 residues. Germline V CDR1 and CDR2: SGHRS, YFSETQ. V shed 0 bases and J shed 4 bases, with 8 bases lying between them. The CDR3 spells CASSLGGRYEQYF. CDR3 nucleotides: TGCGCCAGCAGCTTGGGAGGTCGGTACGAGCAGTACTTC.

The chain employs TRBV7-9 and TRBJ2-7, with TRBD2 matching 9 bases. With V trimmed by 4 bases and J by 7 bases, 11 bases remained unmatched. The CDR3 loop spans 15 amino acids. CDR1 is SEHNR, CDR2 FQNEAQ, per germline (reference sequence). The CDR3 sequence is CASSSGWVAGEEQYF. In DNA, the CDR3 is TGTGCCAGCAGCTCCGGTTGGGTAGCGGGGGAAGAGCAGTACTTC.

The chain links TRBV7-6 to TRBJ2-7; TRBD1 might be the D (5 bases). Looked up from germline, CDR1 is SGHVS and CDR2 is FNYEAQ. This CDR3 contains 17 residues. Trimming removed 6 bases from V and 2 bases from J, with 23 bases in between. The CDR3 region is CASSQKAGPSGTYEQYF. CDR3 DNA: TGTGCCAGCAGTCAGAAAGCAGGGCCCTCCGGAACCTACGAGCAGTACTTC.

The chain uses TRBV27 and TRBJ1-4, with D tentatively TRBD1 (6 bases). Germline V gene sequence: CDR1 MNHEY, CDR2 SMNVEV (reference sequence). The CDR3 covers 15 residues. The ends were cut back, 0 bases at V and 5 bases at J, with 10 bases in the middle. CDR3 sequence (DNA): TGTGCCAGCAGTTTATCCGGACAGTCGAATGAAAAACTGTTTTTT. This translates into CASSLSGQSNEKLFF.

V and J are TRBV7-2 and TRBJ1-6, with D perhaps TRBD1 (6 bases). CDR3 length: 18 residues. V dropped 1 base and J dropped 0 bases, with 13 bases sitting between them. CDR1 and CDR2 from the germline V gene are SGHTA and FQGNSA. The CDR3 DNA sequence: TGTGCCAGCAGCTTAGAAGGGACAAGAGACTCCTATAATTCACCCCTCCACTTT. Protein product: CASSLEGTRDSYNSPLHF. The full variable domain, with the rest looked up from reference TRBV7-2 and TRBJ1-6, is GAGVSQSPSNKVTEKGKDVELRCDPISGHTALYWYRQSLGQGLEFLIYFQGNSAPDKSGLPSDRFSAERTGGSVSTLTIQRTQQEDSAVYLCASSLEGTRDSYNSPLHFGNGTRLTVT.

The J gene is TRBJ1-1, the V gene TRBV27, with D hard to call. Trimming shortened V by 8 bases and J by 5 bases, and 21 bases separated the two germline ends. CDR1 MNHEY and CDR2 SMNVEV come from the germline V gene (reference sequence). CDR3 size: 15 residues. DNA for the CDR3: TGTGCCAGCCGATATAGCGTTGATGGGTGGACTGAAGCTTTCTTT. Translation: CASRYSVDGWTEAFF.

This clone was picked up one time. V is TRBV7-9 and J is TRBJ1-2; the D gene is possibly TRBD1 (5 bases). The germline V gene has CDR1 SEHNR and CDR2 FQNEAQ (reference sequence). The ends were cut back, 5 bases at V and 4 bases at J, with 17 bases in the middle. This CDR3 has 15 residues. Here the CDR3 reads CASSVGLLGGYGYTF. DNA for the CDR3: TGTGCCAGCAGCGTGGGACTCTTGGGAGGCTATGGCTACACCTTC.

The chain is built from TRBV7-9 and TRBJ1-2, with 9 nucleotides matching TRBD1. V trimming: 5 bases; J trimming: 7 bases; junction bases outside the gene matches: 8. The CDR3 is 14 amino acids. CDR1 and CDR2 (germline): SEHNR, FQNEAQ (reference sequence). CDR3 coding DNA: TGTGCCAGCAGCGGTCCGGGACAGGGAGGTGGCTACACCTTC. It translates to CASSGPGQGGGYTF.

The chain joins TRBV3-1 (or the pseudogene TRBV3-2) to TRBJ2-1; perhaps TRBD1 as D (6 bases). The germline gives CDR1 LGHDT, CDR2 YNNKEL (reference sequence). This CDR3 region has 14 residues. Trimming stripped 1 base from V and 12 bases from J, with 16 bases between. For the CDR3, the DNA is TGTGCCAGCAGCCAAGGTCGACAGGCTAGCAGGCAGTTCTTC. Translated, it gives CASSQGRQASRQFF.

This sequence joins TRBV5-4 and TRBJ1-4; D is uncertain. The CDR3 sequence is 15 residues long. Germline CDR1 SGHNT, CDR2 YYREEE (reference sequence). Trimming stripped 0 bases from V and 8 bases from J, with 14 bases between. The chain's CDR3 is CASSLAGDLREKLFF. The CDR3 bases are TGTGCCAGCAGCTTGGCCGGTGACCTGAGGGAAAAACTGTTTTTT. The variable domain in full, with the rest retrieved from reference TRBV5-4 and TRBJ1-4, is ETGVTQSPTHLIKTRGQQVTLRCSSQSGHNTVSWYQQALGQGPQFIFQYYREEENGRGNFPPRFSGLQFPNYSSELNVNALELDDSALYLCASSLAGDLREKLFFGSGTQLSVL.

The chain has TRBV9 and TRBJ2-7; D perhaps matches TRBD1 (5 bases). This CDR3 has 15 residues. The V gene's germline CDR1 is SGDLS and CDR2 YYNGEE. V was cut by 0 bases and J by 0 bases, with 10 bases left in between. The CDR3 DNA reads as TGTGCCAGCAGCGTAGGGCTTGACAGCTCCTACGAGCAGTACTTC. Protein product: CASSVGLDSSYEQYF.

The sample holds a few counts of this clone. V gene TRBV27 combines with J gene TRBJ1-1; D is unclear. Germline values: CDR1 MNHEY, CDR2 SMNVEV (reference sequence). This CDR3 contains 11 residues. The V gene lost 5 bases and the J gene lost 7 bases, with 8 bases spanning the gap. The CDR3 loop is CASSRGFEAFF. Here the CDR3 DNA reads TGTGCCAGCAGTCGCGGCTTTGAAGCTTTCTTT.

The V call is TRBV7-8, the J call TRBJ1-2; 7 bases fit TRBD1. Germline values: CDR1 SGHVS, CDR2 FQNEAQ. The CDR3 has 16 residues. The ends lost 0 bases at V and 1 base at J; junction bases unmatched: 5. The CDR3 region has the DNA TGTGCCAGCAGCTTAGCCGGGACAGCGATTAACTATGGCTACACCTTC. Its translation: CASSLAGTAINYGYTF.

This chain uses TRBV3-1 (or the pseudogene TRBV3-2) with TRBJ2-7, with 11 bases fitting TRBD2. The CDR3 covers 15 residues. J was trimmed by 4 bases and V by 5 bases; bases with no gene match: 7. CDR1 and CDR2 (germline): LGHDT, YNNKEL (reference sequence). Here the CDR3 DNA reads TGTGCCAGCAGCGAAACTAGCGGGGGACCGTACGAGCAGTACTTC. Its protein is CASSETSGGPYEQYF.

V usage is TRBV5-4 and J usage is TRBJ1-1; TRBD1 matches 7 bases. The V segment lost 3 bases and the J segment 1 base; nucleotides outside the gene matches: 6. The CDR3 is 15 amino acids. Germline V gene sequence: CDR1 SGHNT, CDR2 YYREEE (reference sequence). The CDR3 sequence is CASSYRRTGNTEAFF. DNA of the CDR3: TGTGCCAGCAGCTATAGAAGGACAGGGAACACTGAAGCTTTCTTT.

The chain employs TRBV2 and TRBJ1-2, with 12 bases lining up with TRBD1. Trimming removed 2 bases from V and 6 bases from J; junction bases left unmatched: 4. Germline V gene lookup returns CDR1 SNHLY and CDR2 FYNNEI. The CDR3 is 15 amino acids. The CDR3 protein is CASSEQGQGADGYTF. DNA for the CDR3: TGTGCCAGCAGTGAACAGGGACAGGGGGCTGATGGCTACACCTTC.

The chain carries TRBV13 and TRBJ2-7, with a tentative D call TRBD2 (6 bases). The CDR3 loop spans 14 amino acids. V was trimmed by 5 bases and J by 6 bases, leaving 17 bases between them. From germline, CDR1 is PRHDT and CDR2 FYEKMQ (reference sequence). For the CDR3, the DNA is TGTGCCAGCAGCCGCGACGGGGGAATGCGCGAGCAGTACTTC. Its translation: CASSRDGGMREQYF.

On this clone itself: At one end, the junction sequence differs from germline, possibly due to a read error. The gene calls are TRBV5-1 and TRBJ2-7; a weak D match, TRBD1 (5 bases). Germline V gene data show CDR1 as SGHRS and CDR2 as YFSETQ. CDR3 length: 15 residues. The CDR3 DNA follows: TGCGCCAGCAGATTGGCCAGGGCCCAAACCTACGAGCAGTACTTC. Protein: CASRLARAQTYEQYF.

The chain uses TRBV7-9 and TRBJ2-1; perhaps TRBD1 as D (5 bases). Trimming cost V 5 bases and J 9 bases, with 14 bases left between them. Germline loops: CDR1 SEHNR, CDR2 FQNEAQ (reference sequence). The CDR3 extends over 13 amino acids. The CDR3 reads CASSLTSDSEQFF. The DNA for the CDR3 is TGTGCCAGCAGCCTCACGAGTGACAGTGAGCAGTTCTTC.

This clone came up a few times. The chain has TRBV5-1 and TRBJ1-4; D unclear. The CDR3 is 14 amino acids. V was pared by 4 bases and J by 7 bases, with 14 bases between. The germline CDR1 and CDR2 sequences are SGHRS and YFSETQ. This CDR3 reads CASSAGTVGEKLFF. The CDR3 DNA sequence: TGCGCCAGCAGCGCGGGTACAGTGGGTGAAAAACTGTTTTTT.

The V gene is TRBV5-1, the J gene TRBJ1-2; 9 nucleotides line up with TRBD1. CDR1 is SGHRS, CDR2 YFSETQ, per germline. CDR3 length: 15 amino acids. The V gene end was trimmed by 4 bases and the J gene end by 2 bases; junction bases not matched to a gene: 6. CDR3 coding DNA: TGCGCCAGCAGCACGACCGGGACAGGGAACTATGGCTACACCTTC. It translates to CASSTTGTGNYGYTF.

The chain has TRBV9 and TRBJ1-6, with D unresolved. Germline CDR1 SGDLS, CDR2 YYNGEE. Trimming removed 4 bases from V and 8 bases from J, with 10 bases in between. This CDR3 region has 13 residues. Here the CDR3 DNA reads TGTGCCAGCAGCTTTAGGGAGTATTCACCCCTCCACTTT. It encodes CASSFREYSPLHF.

The chain is built from TRBV30 and TRBJ1-1; TRBD1 is a possible D gene (6 bases). The CDR3 runs to 15 residues. V was pared by 1 base and J by 5 bases, with 17 bases between. The germline gives CDR1 GTSNPN, CDR2 SVGIG (reference sequence). In DNA form, the CDR3 reads TGTGCCTGGAGTGAAACCGGGACACCCGGGACTGAAGCTTTCTTT. It codes for CAWSETGTPGTEAFF.

J is TRBJ2-3 and V is TRBV7-3; 14 bases map to TRBD2. CDR3 size: 16 residues. The J segment lost 6 bases and the V segment lost 5 bases, leaving 7 bases of the junction unmatched. Germline assignment: CDR1 SGHTA and CDR2 FQGTGA. In nucleotides, the CDR3 is TGTGCCAGCAGCGTGACTAGCGGGGGGGCCGTGGATACGCAGTATTTT. It specifies CASSVTSGGAVDTQYF.

This chain joins TRBV19 and TRBJ1-1; 7 bases match TRBD1. Per the germline V gene, CDR1 is LNHDA and CDR2 is SQIVND (reference sequence). The CDR3 covers 14 residues. Trimming cost V 6 bases and J 8 bases; bases outside gene matches: 12. CDR3 loop: CASRNHLTGVEAFF. The CDR3 DNA sequence: TGTGCCAGTAGAAACCACCTTACAGGGGTCGAAGCTTTCTTT.